This TCR beta chain comes out of a study of shared clonotypes between healthy human individuals. Donors were healthy HIV-negative adults without recent acute infections or vaccinations. Remarks on this clone: The antigen remains unidentified.

Data came from immunoSEQ multiplex PCR; TCRdb stores just in-frame clones and leaves some out. The data show about a million clones, about 75% seen once. The CDR3 runs to 15 residues. CDR1 is MNHEY, CDR2 SVGAGI, per germline. V was pared by 4 bases and J by 3 bases, with 8 bases of the junction left unmatched. Study outcomes and limitations: Naive subsets typically showed greater estimated richness than memory subsets.

This TCR was recovered from a man aged 18 to 30 in good health. This rearrangement joins TRBV6-5 to TRBJ2-5; 7 positions agree with TRBD2. Material: memory CD4+ T cells sorted from blood. Subset in this sample: CD45RA-negative fraction. CDR3 in DNA: TGTGCCAGCAGTTCCCCCGGGACTACCAAAGAGACCCAGTACTTC. Protein sequence: CASSSPGTTKETQYF.